The T cell receptor beta chain under discussion was sequenced for a study of control samples from healthy donors and cancer patients (dated by TCRdb to the early 2020s). Library preparation employed the immunoSEQ multiplex PCR assay. Held by TCRdb, this immuneACCESS table contains in-frame sequences only and omits some clones. Under half of the omission traces to an unresolved V gene where checked; the cause of the rest is unknown. For this sample the table gives about 180,000 clones, of which 90% were detected only once. The ten largest clones represent 1.2% to 1.5% of the sample. Based on the germline V gene, the CDR1 and CDR2 sequences are SGDLS and YYNGEE. Trimming leaves V shorter by 4 bases and J shorter by 2 bases, with the junction holding 10 bases beyond the gene matches. The CDR3 contains 16 residues, cysteine and phenylalanine counted. The sequence is cut down to CDR3 DNA, 48 bases in frame from base 1.

A remark on this clone: What this receptor recognizes is not known. One base away there is no much larger clone; base qualities are not given.

This TCR came from a woman aged 50 to 60 in good health. Sequencing used blood. The chain links TRBV9 with TRBJ2-7; 9 junctional bases match TRBD2. The CDR3 protein sequence reads: CASSPGATSGPYEQYF. The bases read TGTGCCAGCAGCCCCGGAGCGACTAGCGGTCCCTACGAGCAGTACTTC.